This T cell receptor (beta chain) emerged from a study of cytomegalovirus exposure and HLA in healthy donors. V was trimmed by 4 bases and J by 0 bases, leaving 16 bases between them. The CDR3 runs to 17 residues. Per the germline V gene, CDR1 is SEHNR and CDR2 is FQNEAQ (reference sequence). PCR amplification relied on 60 Vbeta primers (plus 13 Jbeta primers). Method: immunoSEQ multiplex PCR; TCRdb's copy keeps in-frame clones and lacks some. The sample comprises 150,000 to 200,000 clones, roughly 79% of which are singletons, and around 1.3% rests with the top ten. The origin of this receptor is a woman aged 45-65 years in good health and CMV-seronegative. The chain has TRBV7-9 and TRBJ1-3; D is undetermined. The sequenced material came from PBMCs. The CDR3 coding sequence is TGTGCCAGCAGCTCCCCAGACGCGGGCCGCTCTGGAAACACCATATATTTT. This translates into CASSSPDAGRSGNTIYF.